This paragraph reports one T cell receptor (beta chain). Germline trimming cut 1 base from V and 7 bases from J; bases unmatched to any gene: 9. Germline V CDR1 and CDR2: MGHRA, YSYEKL. The CDR3 length is 16 residues. Then a second PCR, running roughly 7 to 12 cycles, was carried out with a sample-barcoded 5' primer and a J-beta primer mix. TCRdb independently ran MiXCR on the 5' RACE reads; one entry per CDR3 protein. There are 750,000 to 950,000 distinct CDR3 sequences in the sample; under 35% occur only once, and roughly 10% lies in the top ten. The data were taken from a study of blood T cells in healthy people across ages. These records were also assigned to another study, of T cells of mothers and their children.

This TCR derives from a woman aged 40 to 50 in good health. The chain employs TRBV4-1 and TRBJ2-1; TRBD2 agrees at 8 bases. Material: blood. CDR3 amino acids: CASSQVAGGVWNEQFF. For the CDR3, the DNA is TGCGCCAGCAGCCAAGTCGCCGGGGGGGTTTGGAATGAGCAGTTCTTC.